This T cell receptor beta chain appears in the sequencing data of a study of T cells in Graves' hyperthyroidism and ophthalmopathy. Study overall: Blood was drawn when the patient was first diagnosed and still untreated. Study conclusions and caveats: Median prediction lead before ophthalmopathy onset was 5 to 7 months with the model. Blood also held most thyroid clonotypes expanded beyond 0.001.

From RNA transcripts, TCR beta CDR3 regions were amplified. The study used the HTBI primer set for a first-round RT-PCR of the TCR CDR3. MiXCR, applied by TCRdb to the multiplex PCR reads, yields one record per CDR3 protein. The profile shows about 400,000 distinct CDR3 sequences, roughly 15% of them singletons. Germline V gene lookup returns CDR1 ENHRY and CDR2 SYGVKD. V was cut by 0 bases and J by 2 bases, with 7 bases left in between. The CDR3 sequence is 14 residues long. Any patient presenting with uncontrolled infection, other autoimmune disease, pregnancy or lactation was left out. This clonotype has at least ten counts. Antigen: not known.

The receptor was derived from a woman between 18 and 29 years old with Graves' hyperthyroidism. Sequencing used blood. The chain is built from TRBV10-3 and TRBJ1-2; no firm D call. CDR3 in amino acids: CAISESGTNYGYTF. CDR3 nucleotides: TGTGCCATCAGTGAGTCGGGCACCAACTATGGCTACACCTTC.